This T cell receptor beta chain was captured in a study of cytotoxic CD8 clonotypes in ibrutinib-treated CLL. Study as a whole: Response was recorded as partial in approximately 25 patients and complete in 2; at median roughly 70 months, approximately 14 remained remitted and about 12 had progressed. Study-level points and caveats: In comparison with age-matched healthy donors, baseline clonality was higher and tracked circulating CD8+ T-cell counts.

CDR3 length: 14 amino acids. Trimming removed 1 base from V and 8 bases from J, with 15 bases in between. Germline CDR1 and CDR2: SGHRS and YFSETQ. Sequencing was performed with immunoSEQ multiplex PCR; in TCRdb, only in-frame clones are kept and a portion is missing. The data hold tens of thousands of clones, with 90% observed a single time. With respect to this clone: The antigen remains undetermined.

J is TRBJ1-1 and V is TRBV5-1, with D perhaps matching TRBD1 (5 bases). This specimen was PBMCs, taken after 12 months of ibrutinib treatment. This receptor was identified in a human donor with chronic lymphocytic leukemia. CDR3 sequence (DNA): TGCGCCAGCAGCTTGTTACCGGGGCCGCGGGAAGCTTTCTTT. Translating gives CASSLLPGPREAFF.